This TCR beta chain emerged from a study of blood T cells in healthy people across ages. Broader study findings: It was the long-lived donors that had more naive CD4+ cells and higher diversity than aged donors.

This clonotype was seen ten or more times. Its target is not known. A second roughly 7 to 11 cycle PCR used barcoded and J-beta primers. TCRdb ran MiXCR on the 5' RACE reads and lists one entry per CDR3 protein. The data show 650,000 to 800,000 distinct CDR3 sequences, around 43% seen once. This TCR was recovered from a man aged 60 to 69 in good health. Sequencing used blood.

This CDR3 is CASSSPGFQETQYF. The CDR3 DNA reads TGTGCCAGCAGCTCGCCCGGGTTCCAAGAGACCCAGTACTTC. The rearrangement joins TRBV6-5 to TRBJ2-5; D not resolved. Trimming left V 6 bases short and J 1 base short, with 12 bases between. CDR3 length: 14 residues. Germline loops: CDR1 MNHEY, CDR2 SVGAGI.